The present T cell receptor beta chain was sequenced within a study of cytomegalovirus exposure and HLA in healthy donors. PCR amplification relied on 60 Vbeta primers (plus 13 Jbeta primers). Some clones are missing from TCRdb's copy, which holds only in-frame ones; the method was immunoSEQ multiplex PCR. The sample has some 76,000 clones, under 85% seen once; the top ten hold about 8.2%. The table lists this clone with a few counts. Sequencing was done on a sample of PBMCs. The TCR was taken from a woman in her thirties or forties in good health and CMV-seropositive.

CDR3 bases: TGTGCCTGGAGTCCCGGACTAGCGGGGCAAGGGGCCAACGTCCTGACTTTC. Protein product: CAWSPGLAGQGANVLTF. The chain uses TRBV30 and TRBJ2-6, with 12 bases matching TRBD2. The CDR3 has 17 residues. V was pared by 2 bases and J by 4 bases, with 6 bases of the junction left unmatched. CDR1 is GTSNPN, CDR2 SVGIG, per germline (reference sequence).